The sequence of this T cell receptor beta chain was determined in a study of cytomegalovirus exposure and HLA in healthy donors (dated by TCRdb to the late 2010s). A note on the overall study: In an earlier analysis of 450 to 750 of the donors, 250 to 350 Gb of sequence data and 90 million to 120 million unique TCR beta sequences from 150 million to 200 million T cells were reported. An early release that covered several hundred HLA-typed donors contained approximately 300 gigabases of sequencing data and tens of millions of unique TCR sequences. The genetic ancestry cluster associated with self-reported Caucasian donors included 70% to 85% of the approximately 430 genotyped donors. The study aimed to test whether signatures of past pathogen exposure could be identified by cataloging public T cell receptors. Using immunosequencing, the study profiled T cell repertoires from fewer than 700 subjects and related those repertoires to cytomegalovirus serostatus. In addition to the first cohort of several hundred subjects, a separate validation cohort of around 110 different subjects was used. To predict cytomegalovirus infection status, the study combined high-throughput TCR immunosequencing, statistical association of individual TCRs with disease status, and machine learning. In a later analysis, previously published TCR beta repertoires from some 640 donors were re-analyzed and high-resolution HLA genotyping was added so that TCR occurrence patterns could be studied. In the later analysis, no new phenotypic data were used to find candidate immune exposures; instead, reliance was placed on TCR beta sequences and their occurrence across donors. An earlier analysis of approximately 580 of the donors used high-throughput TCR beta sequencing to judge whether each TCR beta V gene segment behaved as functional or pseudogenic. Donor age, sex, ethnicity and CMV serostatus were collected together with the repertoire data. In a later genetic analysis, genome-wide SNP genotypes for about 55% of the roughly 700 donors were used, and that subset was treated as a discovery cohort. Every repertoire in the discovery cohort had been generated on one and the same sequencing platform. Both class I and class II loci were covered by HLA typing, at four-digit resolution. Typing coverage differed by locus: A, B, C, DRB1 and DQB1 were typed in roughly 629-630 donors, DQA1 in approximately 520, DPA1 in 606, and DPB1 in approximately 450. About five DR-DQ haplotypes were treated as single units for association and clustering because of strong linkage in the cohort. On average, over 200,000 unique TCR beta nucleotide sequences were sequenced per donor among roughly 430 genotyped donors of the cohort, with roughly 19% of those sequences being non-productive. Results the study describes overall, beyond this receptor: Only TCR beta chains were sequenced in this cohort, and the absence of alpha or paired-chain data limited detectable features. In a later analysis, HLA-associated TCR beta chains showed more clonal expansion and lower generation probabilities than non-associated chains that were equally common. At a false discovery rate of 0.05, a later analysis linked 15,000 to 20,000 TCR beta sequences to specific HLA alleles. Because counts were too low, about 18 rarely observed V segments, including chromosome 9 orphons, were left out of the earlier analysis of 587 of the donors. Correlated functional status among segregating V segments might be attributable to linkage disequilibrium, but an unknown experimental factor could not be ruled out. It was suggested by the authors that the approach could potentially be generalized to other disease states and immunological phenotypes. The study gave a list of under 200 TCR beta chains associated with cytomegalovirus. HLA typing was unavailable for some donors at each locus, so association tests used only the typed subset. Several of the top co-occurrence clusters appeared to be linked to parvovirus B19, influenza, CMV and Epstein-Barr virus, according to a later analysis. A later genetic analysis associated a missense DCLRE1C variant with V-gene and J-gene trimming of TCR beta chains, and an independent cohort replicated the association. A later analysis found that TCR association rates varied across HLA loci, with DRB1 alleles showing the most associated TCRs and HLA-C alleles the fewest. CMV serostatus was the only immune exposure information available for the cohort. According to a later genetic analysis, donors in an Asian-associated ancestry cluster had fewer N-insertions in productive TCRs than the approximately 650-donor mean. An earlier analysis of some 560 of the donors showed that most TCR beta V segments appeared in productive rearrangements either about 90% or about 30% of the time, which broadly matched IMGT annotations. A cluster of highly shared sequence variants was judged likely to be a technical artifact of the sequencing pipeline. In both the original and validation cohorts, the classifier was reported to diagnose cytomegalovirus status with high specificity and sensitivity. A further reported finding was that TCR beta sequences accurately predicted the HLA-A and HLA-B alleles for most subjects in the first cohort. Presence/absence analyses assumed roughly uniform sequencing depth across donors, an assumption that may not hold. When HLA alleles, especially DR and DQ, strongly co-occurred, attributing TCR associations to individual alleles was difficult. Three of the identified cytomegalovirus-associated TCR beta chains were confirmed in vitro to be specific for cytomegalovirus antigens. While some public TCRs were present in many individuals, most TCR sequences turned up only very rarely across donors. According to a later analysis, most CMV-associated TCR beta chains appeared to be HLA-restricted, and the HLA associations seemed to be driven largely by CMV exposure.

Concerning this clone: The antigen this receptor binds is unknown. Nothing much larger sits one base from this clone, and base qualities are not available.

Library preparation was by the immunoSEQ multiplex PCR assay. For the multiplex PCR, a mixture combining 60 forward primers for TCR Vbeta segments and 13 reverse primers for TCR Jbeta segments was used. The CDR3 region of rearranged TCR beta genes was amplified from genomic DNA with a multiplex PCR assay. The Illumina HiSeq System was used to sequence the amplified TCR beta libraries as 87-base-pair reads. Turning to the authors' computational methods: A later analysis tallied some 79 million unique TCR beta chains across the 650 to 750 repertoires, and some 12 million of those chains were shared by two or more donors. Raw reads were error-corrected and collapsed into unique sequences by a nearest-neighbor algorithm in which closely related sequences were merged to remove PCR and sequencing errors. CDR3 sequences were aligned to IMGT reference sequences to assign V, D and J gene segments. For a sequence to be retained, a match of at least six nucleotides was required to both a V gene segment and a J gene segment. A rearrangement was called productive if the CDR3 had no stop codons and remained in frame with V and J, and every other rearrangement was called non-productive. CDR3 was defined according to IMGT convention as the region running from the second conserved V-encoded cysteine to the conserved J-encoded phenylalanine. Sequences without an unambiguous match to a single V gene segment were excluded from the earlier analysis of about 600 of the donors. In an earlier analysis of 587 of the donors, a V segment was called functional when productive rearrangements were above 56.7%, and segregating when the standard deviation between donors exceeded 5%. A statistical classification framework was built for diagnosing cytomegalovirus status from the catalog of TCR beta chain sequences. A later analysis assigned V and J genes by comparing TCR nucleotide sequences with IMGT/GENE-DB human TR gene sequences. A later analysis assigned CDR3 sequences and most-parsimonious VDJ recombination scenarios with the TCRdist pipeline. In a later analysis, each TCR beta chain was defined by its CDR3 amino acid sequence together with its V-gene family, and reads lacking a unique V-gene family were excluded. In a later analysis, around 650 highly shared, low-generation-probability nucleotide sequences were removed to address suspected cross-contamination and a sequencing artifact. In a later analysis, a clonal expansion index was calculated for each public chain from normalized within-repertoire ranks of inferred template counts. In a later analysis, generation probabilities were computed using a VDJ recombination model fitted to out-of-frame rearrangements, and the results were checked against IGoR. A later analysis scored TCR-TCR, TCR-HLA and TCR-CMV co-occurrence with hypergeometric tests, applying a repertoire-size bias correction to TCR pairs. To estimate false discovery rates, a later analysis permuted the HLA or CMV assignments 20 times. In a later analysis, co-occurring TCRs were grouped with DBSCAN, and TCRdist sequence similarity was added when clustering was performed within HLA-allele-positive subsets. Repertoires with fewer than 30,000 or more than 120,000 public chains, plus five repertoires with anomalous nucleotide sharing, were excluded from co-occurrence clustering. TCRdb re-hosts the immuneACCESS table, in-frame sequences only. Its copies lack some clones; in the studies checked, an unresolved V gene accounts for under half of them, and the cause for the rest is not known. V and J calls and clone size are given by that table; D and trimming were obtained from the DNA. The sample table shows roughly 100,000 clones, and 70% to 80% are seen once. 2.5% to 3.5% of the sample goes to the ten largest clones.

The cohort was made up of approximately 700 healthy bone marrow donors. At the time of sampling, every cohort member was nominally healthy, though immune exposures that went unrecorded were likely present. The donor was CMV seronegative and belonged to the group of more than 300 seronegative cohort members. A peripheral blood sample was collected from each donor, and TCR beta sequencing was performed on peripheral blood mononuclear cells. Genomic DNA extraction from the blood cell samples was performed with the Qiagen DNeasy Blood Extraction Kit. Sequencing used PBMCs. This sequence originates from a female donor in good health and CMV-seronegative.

The sequenced DNA is TGCAGCGTTGGCCAGGACAGTCAGGGAAACACCATATATTTT. This sequence encodes CSVGQDSQGNTIYF. The chain couples TRBV29-1 to TRBJ1-3, with TRBD1 as a weak D call on 6 bases. Based on the germline V gene, the CDR1 and CDR2 sequences are SQVTM and ANQGSEA. V lost 4 bases and J lost 4 bases; the stretch between them is 14 bases long. The CDR3 goes from the cysteine to the phenylalanine over 14 residues. Only the CDR3 DNA is retained, 42 bases long and in frame from the first base.